Listed here is a single T cell receptor (beta chain). This sample was included in a study of blood T cell repertoires in COVID-19. Per the study methods: Estimation of nucleated cell counts relied on the amplification of reference gene primers. The repertoire was sequenced with immunoSEQ multiplex PCR; TCRdb's copy has only in-frame clones and lacks some. The V and J calls and clone size come from that table; D and trimming were worked out from the DNA. The sample lists about 230,000 clones, about 86% seen once, with 3.1% in the top ten. Living in under 30 US areas, the participants were between about 18 and 100 years of age. The sequenced material came from PBMCs or T cells enriched from blood (not recorded which). The receptor was derived from a woman in her fifties or sixties in a cohort exposed to, infected with or recovered from COVID-19 (not recorded which).

Here the CDR3 reads CASSSGLYNEQFF. The CDR3, as DNA: TGTGCCAGCAGCTCAGGACTGTACAATGAGCAGTTCTTC. The chain joins TRBV7-8 to TRBJ2-1; D perhaps matches TRBD2 (5 bases). There are 13 residues in the CDR3. Germline V gives CDR1 SGHVS, CDR2 FQNEAQ. With 4 bases removed from V and 4 bases from J, the gap between germline ends came to 8 bases. Looking up the rest from reference TRBV7-8 and TRBJ2-1 gives the full variable domain: GAGVSQSPRYKVAKRGQDVALRCDPISGHVSLFWYQQALGQGPEFLTYFQNEAQLDKSGLPSDRFFAERPEGSVSTLKIQRTQQEDSAVYLCASSSGLYNEQFFGPGTRLTVL.